Reported below is one T cell receptor beta chain. Its antigen remains unidentified. The sample comes from a study of identical twins. With 6 bases removed from V and 5 bases from J, the gap between germline ends came to 23 bases. The CDR3 runs to 17 residues. Per germline, CDR1 LGHDT and CDR2 YNNKEL (reference sequence). A universal primer site came from template switching; cDNA carried unique molecular identifiers. MiXCR, run by TCRdb on the 5' RACE reads, gives a single entry per CDR3 protein. Here the sample spans 200,000 to 250,000 distinct CDR3 sequences, approximately 10% being singletons. Whole-study results and caveats: It was possible that invariant MAIT and iNKT cells partly confounded the zero-insertion analyses. Out-of-frame beta sequences exhibited a weaker degree of excess twin sharing. Within cord blood, abundant beta clonotypes carried fewer insertions, but memory repertoires showed no such trend.

The origin of this receptor is a man aged 50 to 59 in good health. The V call is TRBV3-1, the J call TRBJ1-3; TRBD1 is a possible D gene (6 bases). The material sequenced was memory T cells sorted from blood. The CDR3 nucleotides read TGTGCCAGCAGTCAGCCAACCTCCAGGGGCCGGAGAAACACCATATATTTT. Translation: CASSQPTSRGRRNTIYF. Full variable domain (missing parts from reference TRBV3-1 and TRBJ1-3): DTAVSQTPKYLVTQMGNDKSIKCEQNLGHDTMYWYKQDSKKFLKIMFSYNNKELIINETVPNRFSPKSPDKAHLNLHINSLELGDSAVYFCASSQPTSRGRRNTIYFGEGSWLTVV.